This T cell receptor (beta chain) was recorded in a study of OX40 agonist ivuxolimab in advanced cancers. Study-wide background: Across the patients, intravenous ivuxolimab was delivered every 2 weeks at 0.01 to 10 mg/kg. General study findings and limits: The average count of expanded clones was higher among CD8+ T cells than among CD4+. Certain nonresponders additionally had low normalized T-cell clonal expansion. In the 0.1-3.0 mg/kg groups, partial responders showed among the lowest expansion.

A word on this clone: Antigen: not known.

Libraries were prepared by immunoSEQ multiplex PCR; TCRdb keeps only in-frame clonotypes and omits some of them. The sample contains some 77,000 clones, roughly nine tenths of which appear only once. The clonotype comes from an adult with an advanced solid tumor such as melanoma, head and neck, liver or kidney cancer. This specimen consisted of CD4+ or CD8+ T cells sorted from blood, obtained in a trial of the OX40 agonist ivuxolimab.

DNA of the CDR3: TGTGCCATCAGTGACGACGGGGCGGGCACCTCTAGCACAGATACGCAGTATTTT. It encodes CAISDDGAGTSSTDTQYF. V is TRBV10-3 and J is TRBJ2-3, with D possibly being TRBD1 or TRBD2 (5 bases each). V lost 3 bases, J lost 0 bases, and 19 bases lay in between. CDR1 is ENHRY, CDR2 SYGVKD, per germline. The length of the CDR3 is 18 residues.